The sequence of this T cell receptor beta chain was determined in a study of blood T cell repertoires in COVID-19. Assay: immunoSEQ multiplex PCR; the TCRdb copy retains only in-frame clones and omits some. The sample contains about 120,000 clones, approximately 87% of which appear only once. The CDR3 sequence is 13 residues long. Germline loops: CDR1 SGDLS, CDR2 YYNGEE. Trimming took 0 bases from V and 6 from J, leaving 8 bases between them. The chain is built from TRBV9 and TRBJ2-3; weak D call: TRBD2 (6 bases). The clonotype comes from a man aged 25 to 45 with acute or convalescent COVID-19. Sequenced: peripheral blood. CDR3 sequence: CASSVAGVDTQYF. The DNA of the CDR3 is TGTGCCAGCAGCGTAGCGGGGGTTGATACGCAGTATTTT.